The next 12 T cell receptor beta chains were all read from a single sample in a study of T cells in Graves' hyperthyroidism and ophthalmopathy. The CDR3 regions of TCR beta were amplified from RNA transcripts. The HTBI primer set served for first-round RT-PCR of the TCR CDR3. TCRdb fed the multiplex PCR reads into MiXCR, producing one record per CDR3 protein. Of approximately 400,000 distinct CDR3 sequences detected, roughly 14% appear once; the ten largest clones hold more than 9.5%. The sample consisted of blood. The source is a woman aged 55-70 years with Graves' hyperthyroidism.

This clonotype was detected only a few times. This may come from a read error, since a much larger clone is one base off. V is TRBV12-3 or TRBV12-4 and J is TRBJ2-1, with 11 bases lining up with TRBD2. The CDR3 totals 18 residues. Trimming at V came to 6 bases and at J to 1 base, leaving 11 bases not matched to a gene. Here the CDR3 DNA reads TGTGCCAGCAGGGGACTAGCGGCCAAGGGGAGGTCCTACAATGAGCAGTTCTTC. As protein: CASRGLAAKGRSYNEQFF.

This clonotype appeared a few times. The genes are TRBV18 and TRBJ2-2, with D possibly being TRBD1 (5 bases). V lost 2 bases to trimming and J lost 4 bases, with 8 bases between them. This CDR3 comprises 14 residues. CDR1 and CDR2 from the germline V gene are KGHSH and LQKENI. CDR3 in DNA: TGTGCCAGCTCACCAAACCAGGGCACCGGGGAGCTGTTTTTT. The encoded protein is CASSPNQGTGELFF. The full variable domain, completed using reference TRBV18 and TRBJ2-2, is NAGVMQNPRHLVRRRGQEARLRCSPMKGHSHVYWYRQLPEEGLKFMVYLQKENIIDESGMPKERFSAEFPKEGPSILRIQQVVRGDSAAYFCASSPNQGTGELFFGEGSRLTVL.

This clonotype turned up a few times. The chain links TRBV3-1 to TRBJ2-5; D is uncertain. The CDR3 is 14 residues long. Germline CDR1 LGHDT, CDR2 YNNKEL (reference sequence). V gave up 4 bases and J gave up 4 bases, with 13 bases separating them. The CDR3 DNA reads TGTGCCAGCAGCCTCCAGAGCATCTCAGAGACCCAGTACTTC. As protein: CASSLQSISETQYF.

The sample holds many counts of this clonotype. The chain has TRBV2 and TRBJ1-5, with a tentative D call TRBD1 (5 bases). The V gene lost 6 bases and the J gene lost 4 bases, with 10 bases spanning the gap. Per germline, CDR1 SNHLY and CDR2 FYNNEI. The CDR3 is 13 residues long. CDR3 loop: CASRQGPNQPQHF. CDR3 nucleotide sequence: TGTGCCAGCAGGCAGGGACCAAATCAGCCCCAGCATTTT.

This clonotype was counted ten times or more. The chain has TRBV20-1 and TRBJ1-2; 7 positions agree with TRBD1. Germline V CDR1 and CDR2: DFQATT, SNEGSKA (reference sequence). There are 11 residues in the CDR3. The CDR3 sequence is CSSRGPGGYTF. Written as DNA, the CDR3 is TGCAGCTCAAGGGGGCCTGGGGGCTACACCTTC.

This clonotype was seen at least ten times. The chain joins TRBV24-1 to TRBJ2-7, with TRBD1 identical over 8 bases. Losses at the gene ends were 0 bases for V and 2 bases for J; bases not matched to a gene: 8. In germline, CDR1 is KGHDR, CDR2 SFDVKD. The CDR3 has 17 amino acids. The CDR3 nucleotides read TGTGCCACCAGTGATTTGACCATCGGACAGGGAACCTACGAGCAGTACTTC. Amino acid sequence: CATSDLTIGQGTYEQYF.

This chain uses TRBV29-1 with TRBJ2-5; unclear D gene. Germline CDR1 SQVTM, CDR2 ANQGSEA. V was trimmed by 0 bases and J by 4 bases, leaving 18 bases between them. CDR3 length equals 16 residues. CDR3 DNA: TGCAGCGTTGAAGATCGGAGAGGCCCGACTTCAGAGACCCAGTACTTC. It encodes CSVEDRRGPTSETQYF.

The V gene is TRBV12-3 or TRBV12-4, the J gene TRBJ2-1, with D hard to call. The CDR3 sequence is 13 residues long. V shed 3 bases and J shed 8 bases, with 11 bases lying between them. CDR3 bases: TGTGCCAGCAGTTTCACGAGAAAAGATGAGCAGTTCTTC. Protein: CASSFTRKDEQFF.

At least ten counts were recorded for this clonotype. The rearrangement joins TRBV30 to TRBJ2-7; D gene unclear. From germline, CDR1 is GTSNPN and CDR2 SVGIG (reference sequence). The ends were cut back, 7 bases at V and 0 bases at J, with 10 bases in the middle. This CDR3 contains 12 residues. Written as DNA, the CDR3 is TGTGCCTCCTCCAGGACCTCCTACGAGCAGTACTTC. It is translated as CASSRTSYEQYF.

This clonotype has a count of ten or more. The rearrangement joins TRBV30 to TRBJ2-7, with no clear D. Trimming left V 0 bases short and J 3 bases short, with 3 bases between. Germline V gives CDR1 GTSNPN, CDR2 SVGIG (reference sequence). CDR3 length equals 11 residues. The CDR3 here is CAWSVLYEQYF. The CDR3 region has the DNA TGTGCCTGGAGTGTACTCTACGAGCAGTACTTC.

The table lists this clonotype with a few counts. Here the CDR3 reads CSAAGVENYGYTF. As DNA, the CDR3 is TGCAGCGCAGCGGGGGTCGAGAACTATGGCTACACCTTC. V gene TRBV29-1 combines with J gene TRBJ1-2, with D possibly matching TRBD1 (5 bases). With 7 bases removed from V and 2 bases from J, the gap between germline ends came to 14 bases. Germline V gene lookup returns CDR1 SQVTM and CDR2 ANQGSEA. CDR3 size: 13 residues.

This clonotype was recorded a few times. A much larger clone lies one base from this, so it may be a read error. The chain is built from TRBV11-1 and TRBJ1-5, with D unclear. This CDR3 spans 13 amino acids. The germline V gene has CDR1 SGHAT and CDR2 FQDESV (reference sequence). CDR3 bases: TGTGCCTGCAGCCAAGACAGCAATCAGCCCCAGCATTTT. Translation gives CACSQDSNQPQHF.